The 30 T cell receptor beta chains below all came from one sample that was sequenced in a study of T cell repertoires in cytomegalovirus infection. These receptors have no identified antigens. MiXCR, applied by TCRdb to the reads, yields one record per CDR3 protein. The table has around 430,000 distinct CDR3 sequences, under 55% seen once. The sample here was cultured PBMCs, taken from culture after CMV antigen stimulation. The receptors here all came from a human donor in good health (CMV status not recorded). Some clones in this sample may be carry-over from other donors' samples.

The chain recombines TRBV20-1 with TRBJ2-7; no reliable D call. V lost 3 bases, J lost 3 bases, and 6 bases lay in between. This CDR3 is 11 amino acids long. The V gene's germline CDR1 is DFQATT and CDR2 SNEGSKA (reference sequence). CDR3 nucleotide sequence: TGCAGTGCTAGGAAGGACTACGAGCAGTACTTC. It encodes CSARKDYEQYF.

This clonotype was seen a few times. V is TRBV7-2 and J is TRBJ2-3; D remains ambiguous. Germline V lookup: CDR1 SGHTA, CDR2 FQGNSA. V lost 5 bases and J lost 2, with 8 bases in between. This CDR3 is 13 amino acids long. CDR3 in DNA: TGTGCCAGCAGCCCGGCCTACACAGATACGCAGTATTTT. Protein product: CASSPAYTDTQYF.

This rearrangement joins TRBV27 to TRBJ2-4; a weak D match, TRBD1 (6 bases). This CDR3 is built from 15 residues. Germline V CDR1 and CDR2: MNHEY, SMNVEV (reference sequence). The V gene lost 4 bases and the J gene lost 11 bases, with 21 bases spanning the gap. The CDR3 region has the DNA TGTGCCAGCAGTTCCCTTGGGACACCAAATCGCTTTCAGTACTTC. Translated, it gives CASSSLGTPNRFQYF.

This clonotype was seen more than once but under ten times. V usage is TRBV6-2 or TRBV6-3 and J usage is TRBJ2-7; TRBD1 matches 9 bases. The CDR3 covers 15 residues. Germline-derived CDR1 and CDR2 are MNHEY and SVGEGT. Trimming at V came to 6 bases and at J to 5 bases, leaving 11 bases not matched to a gene. Written as DNA, the CDR3 is TGTGCCAGCAGACTAACGGGACAGGGTATGAACGAGCAGTACTTC. Translation gives CASRLTGQGMNEQYF.

The table lists this clonotype with a few counts. The chain combines TRBV7-2 with TRBJ1-4; 10 bases align to TRBD1. V dropped 5 bases and J dropped 5; count of bases not matched to a gene: 8. The CDR3 is made up of 16 amino acids. Germline V gene lookup returns CDR1 SGHTA and CDR2 FQGNSA. The CDR3 DNA follows: TGTGCCAGCAGCAGCCGGGACAGGGGCGGCAATGAAAAACTGTTTTTT. It translates to CASSSRDRGGNEKLFF.

The chain couples TRBV28 to TRBJ2-2; 8 positions agree with TRBD2. The CDR3 is 15 residues long. Germline loops: CDR1 MDHEN, CDR2 SYDVKM. Germline trimming cut 6 bases from V and 4 bases from J; bases unmatched to any gene: 7. The CDR3 sequence: CASSGGGEGTGELFF. DNA for the CDR3: TGTGCCAGCAGCGGGGGGGGCGAGGGCACCGGGGAGCTGTTTTTT.

The chain carries TRBV6-2 or TRBV6-3 and TRBJ2-1; D is unclear. Germline values: CDR1 MNHEY, CDR2 SVGEGT. V was cut by 8 bases and J by 0 bases, with 5 bases left in between. This CDR3 contains 12 residues. CDR3 residues: CASRRSYNEQFF. CDR3 sequence (DNA): TGTGCCAGCCGTCGCTCCTACAATGAGCAGTTCTTC.

The V call is TRBV28, the J call TRBJ2-3; TRBD2 matches 12 bases. The CDR3 runs to 16 residues. The trim removed 2 bases at V and 5 bases at J, leaving 5 bases unmatched. Germline V gene sequence: CDR1 MDHEN, CDR2 SYDVKM. CDR3: CASSLASGGAVDTQYF. The CDR3 DNA follows: TGTGCCAGCAGTTTAGCTAGCGGGGGGGCCGTAGATACGCAGTATTTT.

In this sample, this clonotype turned up a few times. The rearrangement links TRBV7-2 to TRBJ2-3; D may be TRBD1 (6 bases). V lost 3 bases and J 2 bases, leaving 12 bases between the germline ends. The CDR3 consists of 15 residues. Germline V gene lookup returns CDR1 SGHTA and CDR2 FQGNSA. This chain's CDR3 is CASSLAGVFTDTQYF. The CDR3 nucleotides read TGTGCCAGCAGCTTGGCAGGGGTCTTCACAGATACGCAGTATTTT. Complete variable domain (other parts from reference TRBV7-2 and TRBJ2-3): GAGVSQSPSNKVTEKGKDVELRCDPISGHTALYWYRQSLGQGLEFLIYFQGNSAPDKSGLPSDRFSAERTGGSVSTLTIQRTQQEDSAVYLCASSLAGVFTDTQYFGPGTRLTVL.

This chain links TRBV11-2 with TRBJ1-2; no definite D call. The CDR3 spans 16 residues. CDR1 is SGHAT and CDR2 is FQNNGV in the germline V gene. V lost 3 bases and J 2 bases, leaving 16 bases between the germline ends. CDR3 bases: TGTGCCAGCAGCTTTTCCCTGGGAACTTTAAACTATGGCTACACCTTC. This translates into CASSFSLGTLNYGYTF.

The rearrangement joins TRBV6-5 to TRBJ2-1; TRBD1 matches at 8 bases. The CDR3 runs 14 residues. Germline CDR1 reads MNHEY; CDR2 reads SVGAGI. V was clipped by 8 bases and J by 0 bases; unmatched bases: 3. CDR3 protein: CASHTGGSYNEQFF. CDR3 bases: TGTGCCAGCCACACAGGGGGCTCCTACAATGAGCAGTTCTTC.

The V gene is TRBV10-3, the J gene TRBJ1-5, with D hard to call. Trimming took off 6 bases at V and 9 bases at J, with 12 bases between the two ends. CDR1 is ENHRY and CDR2 is SYGVKD in the germline V gene. CDR3 length: 12 residues. This CDR3 reads CAISRFPWPQHF. CDR3 sequence (DNA): TGTGCCATCAGCAGATTTCCTTGGCCCCAGCATTTT.

This clonotype was counted a few times. The V and J genes are TRBV12-3 or TRBV12-4 and TRBJ2-3; tentative D call: TRBD1 (5 bases). V was clipped by 6 bases and J by 0 bases, with 10 bases between them. CDR3 length: 14 residues. CDR3 sequence: CASSQGISTDTQYF. As DNA, the CDR3 is TGTGCCAGCAGCCAGGGAATCAGCACAGATACGCAGTATTTT.

This clonotype was observed a few times. The J gene is TRBJ2-7, the V gene TRBV7-2, with D perhaps given as TRBD1 or TRBD2 (6 bases each). The germline CDR1 and CDR2 sequences are SGHTA and FQGNSA. Deletions cut 2 bases from V and 0 bases from J, with 14 bases between. CDR3 size: 16 residues. The CDR3 here is CASSLLGGPSSYEQYF. CDR3 sequence (DNA): TGTGCCAGCAGCTTACTGGGGGGCCCTAGCTCCTACGAGCAGTACTTC.

This clonotype showed up just a few times. V usage is TRBV20-1 and J usage is TRBJ2-7, with TRBD2 matching over 7 bases. The V segment lost 5 bases and the J segment 2 bases; nucleotides outside the gene matches: 6. Germline values: CDR1 DFQATT, CDR2 SNEGSKA (reference sequence). The CDR3 consists of 13 residues. The CDR3, as DNA: TGCAGTGCTCGGAGCGGGGCTGCCTACGAGCAGTACTTC. Translated: CSARSGAAYEQYF.

The table lists this clonotype with a count of one. The chain has TRBV12-3 or TRBV12-4 and TRBJ2-1; D ambiguous. Trimming pared 6 bases from V and 8 bases from J, leaving 11 bases between. This CDR3 has 12 residues. The CDR3 DNA reads TGTGCCAGCAGCGAGGTGGCGGATGAGCAGTTCTTC. Amino acid sequence: CASSEVADEQFF.

This clonotype was seen only a few times. The chain employs TRBV12-3 or TRBV12-4 and TRBJ2-5; 7 bases align to TRBD1. The V gene end was trimmed by 4 bases and the J gene end by 1 base; junction bases not matched to a gene: 0. The CDR3 spans 13 residues. The CDR3 DNA sequence: TGTGCCAGCAGTTGGACAGGCCAAGAGACCCAGTACTTC. Translating it yields CASSWTGQETQYF.

This clonotype has only one observation. The rearrangement joins TRBV28 to TRBJ2-1; a possible D gene is TRBD2 (7 bases). The V end lost 5 bases, the J end lost 8 bases, and 22 bases lay between the germline ends. Germline CDR1 and CDR2: MDHEN and SYDVKM. This CDR3 is built from 16 residues. CDR3 residues: CASSRTTPGGADEQFF. CDR3 bases: TGTGCCAGCAGTAGAACCACCCCTGGGGGGGCCGATGAGCAGTTCTTC. Based on the CDR3 plus reference TRBV28 and TRBJ2-1, the full variable domain is DVKVTQSSRYLVKRTGEKVFLECVQDMDHENMFWYRQDPGLGLRLIYFSYDVKMKEKGDIPEGYSVSREKKERFSLILESASTNQTSMYLCASSRTTPGGADEQFFGPGTRLTVL.

The sample holds a few counts of this clonotype. The chain joins TRBV20-1 to TRBJ1-3; D remains unclear. Germline loops: CDR1 DFQATT, CDR2 SNEGSKA (reference sequence). There are 19 residues in the CDR3. Deletions cut 1 base from V and 0 bases from J, with 22 bases between. DNA for the CDR3: TGCAGTGCTAGAGTGGCTTCCGACGGAACCGCGAACTCTGGAAACACCATATATTTT. Its protein is CSARVASDGTANSGNTIYF.

This clonotype appeared a few times. This chain uses TRBV4-1 with TRBJ1-1; the D is unclear. Trimming removed 1 base at V and 9 bases at J, with 18 bases between. The CDR3 has 15 amino acids. CDR1 is MGHRA, CDR2 YSYEKL, per germline. The CDR3 here is CASSQAILAGIQAFF. The CDR3 nucleotides read TGCGCCAGCAGCCAAGCGATTTTAGCGGGGATTCAAGCTTTCTTT.

In this sample, this clonotype turned up a few times. The V gene is TRBV7-6, the J gene TRBJ2-2; tentative D call: TRBD2 (6 bases). The CDR3 covers 17 residues. CDR1 is SGHVS, CDR2 FNYEAQ, per germline. V lost 5 bases and J 3 bases, leaving 19 bases between the germline ends. CDR3 nucleotide sequence: TGTGCCAGCAGCCCCGAGGTCGGAGGGTCCGACACCGGGGAGCTGTTTTTT. Residues: CASSPEVGGSDTGELFF.

The chain employs TRBV15 and TRBJ2-2, with D unclear. Germline loops: CDR1 LNHNV, CDR2 YYDKDF (reference sequence). V dropped 1 base and J dropped 1 base, with 7 bases sitting between them. The CDR3 length is 15 residues. CDR3 sequence: CATSRGRENTGELFF. CDR3 sequence (DNA): TGTGCCACCAGCAGAGGTAGAGAGAACACCGGGGAGCTGTTTTTT.

The chain combines TRBV19 with TRBJ1-6, with D possibly being TRBD1 (5 bases). The CDR3 has 14 amino acids. CDR1 LNHDA and CDR2 SQIVND come from the germline V gene (reference sequence). Deletions cut 3 bases from V and 7 bases from J, with 10 bases between. The CDR3 DNA follows: TGTGCCAGTAGTATGGGACGGCAGAATTCACCCCTCCACTTT. Its translation is CASSMGRQNSPLHF.

This rearrangement joins TRBV7-9 to TRBJ2-1, with 11 bases lining up with TRBD2. Germline values: CDR1 SEHNR, CDR2 FQNEAQ (reference sequence). V shed 1 base and J 5 bases; nucleotides not matched to a gene: 1. This CDR3 contains 15 residues. The CDR3 coding sequence is TGTGCCAGCAGCTTAGTTAGCGGGAGGGACAATGAGCAGTTCTTC. Amino acids: CASSLVSGRDNEQFF.

The chain is built from TRBV6-6 and TRBJ2-5; D not certain. With 6 bases removed from V and 2 bases from J, the gap between germline ends came to 7 bases. CDR1 and CDR2 (germline): MNHNY, SVGAGI (reference sequence). This CDR3 spans 12 amino acids. The CDR3 sequence is CASRKPQETQYF. The CDR3 nucleotides read TGTGCCAGCAGGAAACCTCAAGAGACCCAGTACTTC.

The chain combines TRBV7-4 with TRBJ1-2, with TRBD1 matching 9 bases. Trimming cost V 1 base and J 4 bases; bases outside gene matches: 7. Germline V gene sequence: CDR1 SGHVT, CDR2 SQSDAQ. The CDR3 runs 16 residues. CDR3 in DNA: TGTGCCAGCAGCTTAGGAGGGGGGACAGGGAGCTATGGCTACACCTTC. It specifies CASSLGGGTGSYGYTF.

Written as DNA, the CDR3 is TGCAGCGCCATAGACGGGAGGGATGAGCAGTTCTTC. Translating gives CSAIDGRDEQFF. The rearrangement joins TRBV29-1 to TRBJ2-1; 8 bases line up with TRBD2. The length of the CDR3 is 12 residues. CDR1 and CDR2 (germline): SQVTM, ANQGSEA. V dropped 7 bases and J dropped 8; count of bases not matched to a gene: 7.

In its sample, this clonotype was seen a few times. The chain uses TRBV10-3 and TRBJ1-6; 11 nucleotides match TRBD1. From germline, CDR1 is ENHRY and CDR2 SYGVKD. The J segment lost 5 bases and the V segment lost 1 base, leaving 7 bases of the junction unmatched. There are 18 residues in the CDR3. The DNA of the CDR3 is TGTGCCATCAGTGAGTTACCGGGACAGGGGGTGGATAATTCACCCCTCCACTTT. Amino acids: CAISELPGQGVDNSPLHF.

The chain links TRBV11-2 to TRBJ2-5, with unresolved D. Trimming pared 0 bases from V and 0 bases from J, leaving 2 bases between. CDR1 and CDR2 from the germline V gene are SGHAT and FQNNGV. The CDR3 has 13 amino acids. The CDR3, as DNA: TGTGCCAGCAGCTTAGACAACCAAGAGACCCAGTACTTC. Amino acids: CASSLDNQETQYF.

This chain uses TRBV7-2 with TRBJ2-3; 8 bases are a match to TRBD2. The germline V gene has CDR1 SGHTA and CDR2 FQGNSA. There are 16 residues in the CDR3. Trimming took 2 bases from V and 3 from J; bases not matched to a gene: 7. The CDR3 sequence is CASSLRRGGRTDTQYF. DNA for the CDR3: TGTGCCAGCAGCTTAAGACGGGGGGGCCGGACAGATACGCAGTATTTT.